This T cell receptor beta chain was profiled in a study of blood T cell repertoires in COVID-19. Across the whole study: The United States, Italy and Spain supplied acute and convalescent COVID-19 samples. Sample material is recorded as cDNA or gDNA derived from T cells, B-cell-depleted T cells, or PBMCs.

V shed 5 bases and J shed 2 bases, with 9 bases lying between them. CDR3 size: 13 residues. Germline V lookup: CDR1 MNHEY, CDR2 SMNVEV (reference sequence). Original processing notes: Quantification of nucleated cells was approximated via reference gene primer amplification. The data were produced by immunoSEQ multiplex PCR, yet TCRdb's version contains in-frame clones alone and is incomplete. D and trimming were read from the DNA, whereas the V and J calls and clone size are those reported in that table. The table lists 150,000 to 200,000 clones, more than 75% of them singletons, with around a sixth in the top ten.

Sequencing input: peripheral blood. The TCR sequence derives from a person between 70 and 80 years old with COVID-19, enrolled during active disease. V gene TRBV27 combines with J gene TRBJ1-2; D gene uncertain. The CDR3 is CASSIGINYGYTF. The CDR3 nucleotides are TGTGCCAGCAGTATTGGCATCAACTATGGCTACACCTTC.